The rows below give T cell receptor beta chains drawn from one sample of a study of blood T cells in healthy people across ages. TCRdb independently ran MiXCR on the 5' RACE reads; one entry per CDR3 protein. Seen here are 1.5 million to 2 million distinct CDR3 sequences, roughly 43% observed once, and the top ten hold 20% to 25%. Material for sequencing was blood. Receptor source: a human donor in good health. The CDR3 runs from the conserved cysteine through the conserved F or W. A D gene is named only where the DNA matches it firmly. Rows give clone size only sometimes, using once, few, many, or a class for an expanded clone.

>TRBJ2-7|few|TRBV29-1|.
TGCAGCGGGGCCGGCACTCAGGGACGCTCCTACGAGCAGTACTTC
CSGAGTQGRSYEQYF
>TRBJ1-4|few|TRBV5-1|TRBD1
TGCGCCAGCAGCTCCGGGACAGGGTATCAAAAACTGTTTTTT
CASSSGTGYQKLFF
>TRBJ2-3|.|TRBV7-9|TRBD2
TGTGCCAGCAGCTCTACCACAGCGGGGGCTACCACAGATACGCAGTATTTT
CASSSTTAGATTDTQYF
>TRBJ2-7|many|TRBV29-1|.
TGCAGCGTTGGGTATTGGGGGCAATCTTCCTACGAGCAGTACTTC
CSVGYWGQSSYEQYF
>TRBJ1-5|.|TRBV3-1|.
TGTGCCAGCAGCCCCTACCCGGTTCAGCCCCAGCATTTT
CASSPYPVQPQHF
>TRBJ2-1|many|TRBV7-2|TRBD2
TGTGCCAGCAGCTTAGCGTGGCTAGCGGGGGAGCAGTTCTTC
CASSLAWLAGEQFF
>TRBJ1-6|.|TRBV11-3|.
TGTGCCAGCAGCTTACGTCCTCCCAATTCACCCCTCCACTTT
CASSLRPPNSPLHF
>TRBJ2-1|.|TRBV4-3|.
TGCGCCAGCAGCGGACAAACAACGCCGGGAGAGCAGTTCTTC
CASSGQTTPGEQFF
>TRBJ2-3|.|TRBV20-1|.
TGCAGCCGGGACTCTCGGGTAGATACGCAGTATTTT
CSRDSRVDTQYF
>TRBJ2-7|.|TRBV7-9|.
TGTGCCAGCAGCTTAGAATTTCACGAGCAGTACTTC
CASSLEFHEQYF
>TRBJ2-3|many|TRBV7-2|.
TGTGCCAGCAGCTTCCGCCGGATGGCAGATACGCAGTATTTT
CASSFRRMADTQYF
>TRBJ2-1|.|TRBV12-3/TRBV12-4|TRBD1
TGTGCCAACAGTTTAGGGGGACAGGGGAATGAGCAGTTCTTC
CANSLGGQGNEQFF
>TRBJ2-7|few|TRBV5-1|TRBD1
TGCGCCAGCAGCCCCTTGGGACAGGGGGCGCGGGAGCAGTACTTC
CASSPLGQGAREQYF
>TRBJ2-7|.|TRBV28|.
TGTGCCAGCAGTTTGTTATCGACAGAACCCTACGAGCAGTACTTC
CASSLLSTEPYEQYF
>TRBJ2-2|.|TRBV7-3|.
TGTGCCAGCAGCATTCCGGGCACCGGGGAGCTGTTTTTT
CASSIPGTGELFF
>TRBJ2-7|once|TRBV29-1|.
TGCAGCGTGAGTGACAGGACCTATGAGCAGTACTTC
CSVSDRTYEQYF
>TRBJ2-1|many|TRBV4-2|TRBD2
TGTGCCAGCAGCCAAGATCCAGCGGGGGCCTCCTACAATGAGCAGTTCTTC
CASSQDPAGASYNEQFF
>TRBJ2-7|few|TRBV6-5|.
TGTGCCAGCAGACAAGGGACCGAGCAGTACTTC
CASRQGTEQYF
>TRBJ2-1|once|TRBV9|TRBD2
TGTGCCAGCAGCCCACGACTAGCGGGGGGCAATCTTAATGAGCAGTTCTTC
CASSPRLAGGNLNEQFF
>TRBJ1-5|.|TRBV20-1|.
TGCAGTGCTAGAGATACCGGGCTAGCGAATCAGCCCCAGCATTTT
CSARDTGLANQPQHF
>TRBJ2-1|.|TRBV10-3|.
TGTGCCATCAGTGAGTCTTTCGGCGCCGGTGAGCAGTTCTTC
CAISESFGAGEQFF
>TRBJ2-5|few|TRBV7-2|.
TGTGCCAGCAGCTTAAGGCGGGATAAAGAGACCCAGTACTTC
CASSLRRDKETQYF
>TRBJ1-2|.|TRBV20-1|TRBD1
TGCAGTGCACAAAGGGGGGACAGGGTAGATGGCTACACCTTC
CSAQRGDRVDGYTF
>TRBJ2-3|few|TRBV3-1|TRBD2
TGTGCCAGCAGCCAGTCTAGCGGGGGCGATACGCAGTATTTT
CASSQSSGGDTQYF
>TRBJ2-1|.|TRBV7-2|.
TGTGCCGGCAGCTTAGCGAAGCCTCCGGAGCAGTTCTTC
CAGSLAKPPEQFF
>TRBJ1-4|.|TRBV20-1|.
TGCAGTGCTAGAGGACAGGACAATAATGAAAAACTGTTTTTT
CSARGQDNNEKLFF
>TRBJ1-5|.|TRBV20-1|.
TGCAGTGCTAGAGACAATCGAGGTCAGCCCCAGCATTTT
CSARDNRGQPQHF
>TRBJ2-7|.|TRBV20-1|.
TGCAGTGCTAGACAAACAGCCTACGAGCAGTACTTC
CSARQTAYEQYF
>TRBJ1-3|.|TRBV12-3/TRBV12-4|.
TGTGCCAGCAGCATTAGGGTGGGTAGACAGAGCTCTGGAAACACCATATATTTT
CASSIRVGRQSSGNTIYF
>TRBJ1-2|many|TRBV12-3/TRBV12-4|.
TGTGCCAGCAGCCTCGGGCTCTACTATGGCTACACCTTC
CASSLGLYYGYTF
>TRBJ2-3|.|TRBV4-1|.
TGCGCCAGCCAGAGGGTCGGGGGCCCTAGCACAGGTACGCAGTATTTT
CASQRVGGPSTGTQYF
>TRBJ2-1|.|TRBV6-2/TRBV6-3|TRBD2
TGTGCCAGTAGTTATCTAGCGGGGACCCCCTACAATGAGCAGTTCTTC
CASSYLAGTPYNEQFF
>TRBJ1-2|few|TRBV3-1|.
TGTGCCAGCAGCCACGAATGGGAGGGATTCAAAGATGGCTACACCTTC
CASSHEWEGFKDGYTF
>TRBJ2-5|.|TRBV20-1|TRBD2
TGCAGTGCACGTCCCCCGGGAGCGGGGGGGCAAGAGACCCAGTACTTC
CSARPPGAGGQETQYF
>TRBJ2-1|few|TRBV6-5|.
TGTGCCAGCACCAGAAGCGGTTCTTTCAATGAGCAGTTCTTC
CASTRSGSFNEQFF
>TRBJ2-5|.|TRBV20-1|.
TGCAGTGCTATATTGAGTAGGGCGGAGACCCAGTACTTC
CSAILSRAETQYF
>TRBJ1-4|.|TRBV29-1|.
TGCAGCGCTAAATCCGAGGTGCTGTTTTTT
CSAKSEVLFF
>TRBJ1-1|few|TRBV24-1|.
TGTGCCACCAGTGATCCGTTCCGGGGCCAAGCTTTCTTT
CATSDPFRGQAFF
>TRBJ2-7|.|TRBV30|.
TGTGCCTGGGGGCGACAGGATACCTCCTACGAGCAGTACTTC
CAWGRQDTSYEQYF
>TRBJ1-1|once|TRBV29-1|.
TGCAGCGTTATGTGGGGGTCGGTCGCTGAAGCTTTCTTT
CSVMWGSVAEAFF
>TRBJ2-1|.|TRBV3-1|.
TGTGCCAGCAGCCATCAATTTTTGCTTCAGGGCCATGAGCAGTTCTTC
CASSHQFLLQGHEQFF
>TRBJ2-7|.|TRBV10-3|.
TGTGCCATCAGCAGGGATAGGAGCTCCTACGAGCAGTACTTC
CAISRDRSSYEQYF
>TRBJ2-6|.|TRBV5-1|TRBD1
TGCGCCAGCAGCTTGTCTGGGCAGGGGGCGTTTGGGGCCAACGTCCTGACTTTC
CASSLSGQGAFGANVLTF
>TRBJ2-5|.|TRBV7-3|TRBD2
TGTGCCAGCAGCTCCCTAGCGGAGCCCGGGGAGACCCAGTACTTC
CASSSLAEPGETQYF
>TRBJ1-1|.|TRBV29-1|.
TGCAGCGTTTGGGAGCAAGACACTGAAGCTTTCTTT
CSVWEQDTEAFF
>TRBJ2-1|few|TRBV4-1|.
TGCGCCAGCAGCCAAGATGGGGTGGATGAGCAGTTCTTC
CASSQDGVDEQFF
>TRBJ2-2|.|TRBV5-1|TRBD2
TGCGCCAGCAGCTTCTCGACTAGCGGAGAGATCACCGGGGAGCTGTTTTTT
CASSFSTSGEITGELFF
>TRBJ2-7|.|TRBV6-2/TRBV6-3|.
TGTGCCAGCAGTTACGGGGGATTCTTGGCCTCCTACGAGCAGTACTTC
CASSYGGFLASYEQYF
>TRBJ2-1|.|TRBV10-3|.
TGTGCCATCAGTGAGGACTTATACGATGAGCAGTTCTTC
CAISEDLYDEQFF
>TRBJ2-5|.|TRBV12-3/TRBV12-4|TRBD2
TGTGCCAGCGCCGATAGCGGGGGGTTACAAGAGACCCAGTACTTC
CASADSGGLQETQYF
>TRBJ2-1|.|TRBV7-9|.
TGTACCAGCAGATCCAGCGGAAACGCGGGTGAGCAGTTCTTC
CTSRSSGNAGEQFF
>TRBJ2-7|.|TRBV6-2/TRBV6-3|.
TGTGCCAGCAATACAAATTTGGGGGTCTACGAGCAGTACTTC
CASNTNLGVYEQYF
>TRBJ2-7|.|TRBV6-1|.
TGTGCCAGCACCAAGTTGGACGAGCAGTACTTC
CASTKLDEQYF
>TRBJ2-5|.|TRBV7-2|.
TGTGCCAGCAGCTTAGGAACGCGGACTCCTGTAGAGACCCAGTACTTC
CASSLGTRTPVETQYF
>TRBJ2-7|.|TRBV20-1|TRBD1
TGCAGTGCGGGGACAGGGTATGGGGACGACGAGCAGTACTTC
CSAGTGYGDDEQYF